The 25 T cell receptor beta chains in this list originate from one sample, sequenced in a study of T-cell memory formation after mild COVID-19. Using its own MiXCR run on the 5' RACE reads, TCRdb lists one record per CDR3 protein. The sample gives some 250,000 distinct CDR3 sequences, over 9% of which show up once; under 25% is in the top ten. Sequencing input: PBMCs or a T cell subset sorted from them (not recorded which). All receptors come from a man between 18 and 35 years old who had mild COVID-19 (a few samples of this study predate the infection). Cell type and time point are not known.

This clonotype was detected many times. V gene TRBV29-1 combines with J gene TRBJ2-1, with TRBD2 as a possible D gene (7 bases). The germline CDR1 and CDR2 sequences are SQVTM and ANQGSEA. The CDR3 sequence is 16 residues long. The V gene lost 7 bases and the J gene lost 7 bases, with 26 bases spanning the gap. This chain's CDR3 is CSAGGGGPPSGNEQFF. The CDR3 coding sequence is TGCAGCGCCGGGGGAGGGGGACCCCCGTCGGGAAATGAGCAGTTCTTC.

This clonotype was detected ten times or more. The chain has TRBV12-3 or TRBV12-4 and TRBJ2-7, with D unresolved. The CDR3 runs 12 residues. V lost 8 bases and J 7 bases, leaving 15 bases between the germline ends. The CDR3 DNA sequence: TGTGCCAGCGCAGAAACCGTCTCGGAGCAGTACTTC. It yields the protein CASAETVSEQYF.

The chain is built from TRBV20-1 and TRBJ2-7; a weak D match, TRBD1 (5 bases). Germline V gene data show CDR1 as DFQATT and CDR2 as SNEGSKA (reference sequence). V was trimmed by 0 bases and J by 2 bases, leaving 17 bases between them. The CDR3 spans 16 residues. The CDR3 region has the DNA TGCAGTGCTAGAGATCAGGATCGACAGCCAACCTACGAGCAGTACTTC. As protein: CSARDQDRQPTYEQYF.

V and J are TRBV19 and TRBJ1-1; D unclear. The V gene's germline CDR1 is LNHDA and CDR2 SQIVND (reference sequence). The CDR3 consists of 14 residues. The V gene lost 6 bases and the J gene lost 8 bases, with 19 bases spanning the gap. The CDR3 reads CASRRRSAEGEAFF. DNA for the CDR3: TGTGCCAGTAGGCGCCGATCGGCGGAAGGCGAAGCTTTCTTT.

This clonotype has just a few counts. The chain is built from TRBV6-5 and TRBJ2-1; D not resolved. V lost 2 bases to trimming and J lost 0 bases, with 14 bases between them. The V gene's germline CDR1 is MNHEY and CDR2 SVGAGI. The CDR3 sequence is 17 residues long. CDR3 nucleotide sequence: TGTGCCAGCAGTTACCTGGCCGGGCAAAGCTCCTACAATGAGCAGTTCTTC. It encodes CASSYLAGQSSYNEQFF.

This clonotype occurred a few times. This rearrangement joins TRBV7-9 to TRBJ2-1, with D perhaps matching TRBD1 or TRBD2 (5 bases each). Germline-derived CDR1 and CDR2 are SEHNR and FQNEAQ (reference sequence). This CDR3 has 13 amino acids. Trimming removed 6 bases at V and 5 bases at J, with 11 bases between. CDR3 coding DNA: TGTGCCAGCAGTCCGACAGCGGACAATGAGCAGTTCTTC. The encoded protein is CASSPTADNEQFF.

The V call is TRBV7-3, the J call TRBJ2-1, with TRBD2 identical over 8 bases. CDR1 SGHTA and CDR2 FQGTGA come from the germline V gene. V lost 5 bases to trimming and J lost 14 bases; unmatched junction nucleotides: 11. The CDR3 has 13 amino acids. The CDR3 DNA reads TGTGCCAGCAGCCCAGTCGGGGGGGGCCGAGAGTTCTTC. Protein product: CASSPVGGGREFF.

This clonotype was detected many times. The chain is built from TRBV20-1 and TRBJ2-2, with D possibly TRBD1 on 5 matching bases. CDR1 is DFQATT and CDR2 is SNEGSKA in the germline V gene (reference sequence). This CDR3 region has 13 residues. Trimming stripped 5 bases from V and 4 bases from J, with 11 bases between. The CDR3 DNA reads TGCAGTGCTCAAACCACAGGCACCGGGGAGCTGTTTTTT. Amino acid sequence: CSAQTTGTGELFF.

Only a few counts were recorded for this clonotype. The genes are TRBV5-1 and TRBJ1-1; TRBD1 might be the D (6 bases). Germline CDR1 and CDR2: SGHRS and YFSETQ. V was clipped by 4 bases and J by 1 base, with 11 bases between them. The CDR3 runs 14 residues. This CDR3 is CASSPGTPNTEAFF. The CDR3 region has the DNA TGCGCCAGCAGCCCCGGGACACCGAACACTGAAGCTTTCTTT.

The gene calls are TRBV10-1 and TRBJ2-7; TRBD1 matches 9 bases. Germline CDR1 and CDR2: WNHNN and SYGVQD (reference sequence). The CDR3 is 15 residues long. V lost 7 bases to trimming and J lost 6 bases; unmatched junction nucleotides: 13. In nucleotides, the CDR3 is TGCGCCAGCATTCCACCGGGACAGGGAATGGGCGAGCAGTACTTC. It translates to CASIPPGQGMGEQYF.

This clonotype was found a few times. The rearrangement uses TRBV6-7 and TRBJ2-1; 7 nucleotides match TRBD1. TRBV6-7 is flagged as an ORF with uncertain function. J gave up 4 bases and V 2 bases, and 8 bases lay outside the gene matches. This CDR3 is 16 amino acids long. CDR3 in amino acids: CASSYVARGLYNEQFF. DNA of the CDR3: TGTGCCAGCAGTTACGTGGCTAGGGGGCTTTACAATGAGCAGTTCTTC.

The table lists this clonotype with many counts. V usage is TRBV7-9 and J usage is TRBJ2-3, with D possibly matching TRBD1 (5 bases). Between the trimmed V and J ends, which lost 1 base and 6 bases, there was a span of 11 bases. Germline V gene data show CDR1 as SEHNR and CDR2 as FQNEAQ (reference sequence). The CDR3 length is 14 residues. CDR3 protein: CASSLEPGPDTQYF. CDR3 nucleotides: TGTGCCAGCAGCTTAGAGCCAGGGCCGGATACGCAGTATTTT.

The J gene is TRBJ1-5, the V gene TRBV7-2; no clear D gene. The CDR3 loop spans 14 amino acids. V dropped 0 bases and J dropped 5 bases, with 8 bases sitting between them. Germline V lookup: CDR1 SGHTA, CDR2 FQGNSA. The CDR3: CASSLARNYQPQHF. DNA for the CDR3: TGTGCCAGCAGCTTAGCCAGGAATTATCAGCCCCAGCATTTT.

This clonotype has only a few counts. The chain joins TRBV29-1 to TRBJ1-4; D perhaps matches TRBD1 (5 bases). Trimming pared 4 bases from V and 8 bases from J, leaving 8 bases between. The CDR3 covers 11 residues. Germline V CDR1 and CDR2: SQVTM, ANQGSEA. CDR3 DNA sequence: TGCAGCGTTGGGGGCGGAGAAAAACTGTTTTTT. It codes for CSVGGGEKLFF.

The rearrangement uses TRBV7-9 and TRBJ2-3, with no clear D. CDR1 and CDR2 from the germline V gene are SEHNR and FQNEAQ (reference sequence). This CDR3 region has 12 residues. V was trimmed by 7 bases and J by 0 bases, leaving 5 bases between them. CDR3 sequence reads: CASKKSTDTQYF. In DNA, the CDR3 is TGTGCCAGCAAGAAGAGCACAGATACGCAGTATTTT.

There are many counts of this clonotype. V gene TRBV7-2 combines with J gene TRBJ1-1; D is unclear. Germline values: CDR1 SGHTA, CDR2 FQGNSA. The CDR3 totals 12 residues. V was trimmed by 5 bases and J by 2 bases, leaving 6 bases between them. The DNA of the CDR3 is TGTGCCAGCAGCACTTACAACACTGAAGCTTTCTTT. It yields the protein CASSTYNTEAFF.

The chain links TRBV7-3 to TRBJ1-1; no definite D call. Germline CDR1 is SGHTA and CDR2 is FQGTGA. The CDR3 has 14 amino acids. The ends were cut back, 2 bases at V and 5 bases at J, with 12 bases in the middle. The CDR3 coding sequence is TGTGCCAGCAGCTTATCTGGGCCGGAGACTGAAGCTTTCTTT. Translated: CASSLSGPETEAFF.

The chain couples TRBV29-1 to TRBJ1-2; D is perhaps TRBD1 (6 bases). This CDR3 is 13 amino acids long. CDR1 is SQVTM, CDR2 ANQGSEA, per germline. V lost 4 bases and J 2 bases, leaving 11 bases between the germline ends. The CDR3 bases are TGCAGCGTTGTAGGGGGACTGAACTATGGCTACACCTTC. Amino acids: CSVVGGLNYGYTF.

There are a few counts of this clonotype. The chain combines TRBV10-3 with TRBJ2-7, with 8 bases fitting TRBD1. Trimming cost V 7 bases and J 5 bases; bases outside gene matches: 10. The CDR3 loop spans 14 amino acids. Germline V gives CDR1 ENHRY, CDR2 SYGVKD. This CDR3 reads CAIKPQGANDEQYF. CDR3 bases: TGTGCCATCAAGCCCCAGGGGGCAAACGACGAGCAGTACTTC.

CDR3 region: CASSLAGQGTYEQYV. CDR3 coding DNA: TGTGCCAGCAGCCTCGCGGGACAGGGGACTTACGAGCAGTACGTC. The chain couples TRBV7-2 to TRBJ2-7, with TRBD1 identical over 10 bases. Germline trimming cut 5 bases from V and 4 bases from J; bases unmatched to any gene: 8. Germline V gene lookup returns CDR1 SGHTA and CDR2 FQGNSA. The CDR3 is 15 residues long.

This clonotype showed up just a few times. The chain couples TRBV7-2 to TRBJ1-5, with TRBD1 identical over 7 bases. Per the germline V gene, CDR1 is SGHTA and CDR2 is FQGNSA. Trimming cost V 5 bases and J 7 bases; bases outside gene matches: 8. The CDR3 covers 14 residues. CDR3: CASSPTGPRQPQHF. As DNA, the CDR3 is TGTGCCAGCAGCCCGACAGGGCCGCGGCAGCCCCAGCATTTT.

This clonotype was seen more than once but under ten times. V usage is TRBV4-1 and J usage is TRBJ1-1, with a possible D match to TRBD1 (5 bases). CDR3 length equals 15 residues. Trimming left V 1 base short and J 7 bases short, with 16 bases between. Per germline, CDR1 MGHRA and CDR2 YSYEKL. The DNA of the CDR3 is TGCGCCAGCAGCCAAGGGAGTATGGGCAGGGATGAAGCTTTCTTT. Protein product: CASSQGSMGRDEAFF.

This chain joins TRBV7-8 and TRBJ2-5; 14 nucleotides line up with TRBD2. CDR1 and CDR2 from the germline V gene are SGHVS and FQNEAQ. The CDR3 sequence is 18 residues long. V lost 6 bases and J lost 8; bases outside the gene matches: 17. The CDR3 sequence is CASRPGTSGGTLRATQYF. Written as DNA, the CDR3 is TGTGCCAGCAGGCCCGGGACTAGCGGGGGAACCCTAAGAGCAACCCAGTACTTC.

The CDR3 region is CASSFDGTYEQYV. CDR3 nucleotide sequence: TGTGCCAGCAGCTTCGACGGTACCTACGAGCAGTACGTC. The chain employs TRBV7-9 and TRBJ2-7; D not certain. Germline V gives CDR1 SEHNR, CDR2 FQNEAQ (reference sequence). The CDR3 covers 13 residues. Trimming removed 3 bases at V and 2 bases at J, with 8 bases between.

V is TRBV6-5 and J is TRBJ1-5; weak D call: TRBD1 (5 bases). V was trimmed by 2 bases and J by 7 bases, leaving 12 bases between them. The CDR3 is made up of 14 amino acids. Per germline, CDR1 MNHEY and CDR2 SVGAGI. The CDR3, as DNA: TGTGCCAGCAGTTACGGGCAGGGAGGACAGCCCCAGCATTTT. This sequence encodes CASSYGQGGQPQHF.